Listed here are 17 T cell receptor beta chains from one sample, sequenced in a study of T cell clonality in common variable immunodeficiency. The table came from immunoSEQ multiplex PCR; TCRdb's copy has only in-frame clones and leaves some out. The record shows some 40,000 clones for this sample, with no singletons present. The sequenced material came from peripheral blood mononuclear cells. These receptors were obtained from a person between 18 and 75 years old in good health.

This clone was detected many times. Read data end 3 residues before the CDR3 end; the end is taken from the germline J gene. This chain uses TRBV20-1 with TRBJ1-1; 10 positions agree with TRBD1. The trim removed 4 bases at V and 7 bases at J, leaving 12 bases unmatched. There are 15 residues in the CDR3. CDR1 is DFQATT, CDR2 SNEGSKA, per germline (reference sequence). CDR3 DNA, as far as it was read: TGCAGTGCTACGGTGGAAGCCCGGACAGGGGGTGAA. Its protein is CSATVEARTGGE. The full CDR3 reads CSATVEARTGGEAFF.

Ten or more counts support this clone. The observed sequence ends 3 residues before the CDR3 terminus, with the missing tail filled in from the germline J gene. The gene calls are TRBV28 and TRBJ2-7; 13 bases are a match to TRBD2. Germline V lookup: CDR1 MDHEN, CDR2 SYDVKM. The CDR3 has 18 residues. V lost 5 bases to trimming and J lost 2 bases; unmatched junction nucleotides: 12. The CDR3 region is CASSQAVTSGRAPYEQYF. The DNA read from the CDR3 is TGTGCCAGCAGTCAAGCGGTCACTAGCGGGAGGGCCCCCTACGAG.

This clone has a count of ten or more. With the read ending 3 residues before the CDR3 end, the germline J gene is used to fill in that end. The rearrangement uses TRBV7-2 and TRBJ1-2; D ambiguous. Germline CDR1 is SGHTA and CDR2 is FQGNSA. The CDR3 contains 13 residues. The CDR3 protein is CASSLGLNNEYTF. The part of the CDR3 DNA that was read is TGTGCCAGCAGCTTAGGTCTGAACAATGAG.

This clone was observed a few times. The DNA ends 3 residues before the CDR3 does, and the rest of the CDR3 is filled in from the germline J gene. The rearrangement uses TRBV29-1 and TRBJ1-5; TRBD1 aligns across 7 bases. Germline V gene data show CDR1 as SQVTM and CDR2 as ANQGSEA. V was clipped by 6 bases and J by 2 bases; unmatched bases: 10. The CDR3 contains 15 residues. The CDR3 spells CSVTPGGGGNQPQHF. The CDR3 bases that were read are TGCAGCGTCACCCCGGGAGGGGGCGGCAATCAGCCC. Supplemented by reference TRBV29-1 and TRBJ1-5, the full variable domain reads SAVISQKPSRDICQRGTSLTIQCQVDSQVTMMFWYRQQPGQSLTLIATANQGSEATYESGFVIDKFPISRPNLTFSTLTVSNMSPEDSSIYLCSVTPGGGGNQPQHFGDGTRLSIL.

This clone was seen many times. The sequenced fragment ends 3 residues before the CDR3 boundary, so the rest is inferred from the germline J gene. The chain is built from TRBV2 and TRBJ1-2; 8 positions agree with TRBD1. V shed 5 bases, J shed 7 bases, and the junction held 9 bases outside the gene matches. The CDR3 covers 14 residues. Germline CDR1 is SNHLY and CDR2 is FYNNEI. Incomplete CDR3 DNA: TGTGCCAGCAGTATTGAGACAGGGGTTGGTGGC. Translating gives CASSIETGVGG. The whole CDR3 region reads CASSIETGVGGYTF. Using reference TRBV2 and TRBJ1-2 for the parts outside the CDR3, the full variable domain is EPEVTQTPSHQVTQMGQEVILRCVPISNHLYFYWYRQILGQKVEFLVSFYNNEISEKSEIFDDQFSVERPDGSNFTLKIRSTKLEDSAMYFCASSIETGVGGYTFGSGTRLTVV.

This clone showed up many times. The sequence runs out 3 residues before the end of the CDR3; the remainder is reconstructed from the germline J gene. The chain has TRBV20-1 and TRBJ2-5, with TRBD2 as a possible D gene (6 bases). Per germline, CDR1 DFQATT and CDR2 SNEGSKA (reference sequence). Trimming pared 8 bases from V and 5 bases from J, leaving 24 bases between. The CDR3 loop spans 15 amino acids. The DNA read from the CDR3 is TGCAGTAACACACCGGGGGACCTCTCCCCGGAGACC. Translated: CSNTPGDLSPET. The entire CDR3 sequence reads CSNTPGDLSPETQYF.

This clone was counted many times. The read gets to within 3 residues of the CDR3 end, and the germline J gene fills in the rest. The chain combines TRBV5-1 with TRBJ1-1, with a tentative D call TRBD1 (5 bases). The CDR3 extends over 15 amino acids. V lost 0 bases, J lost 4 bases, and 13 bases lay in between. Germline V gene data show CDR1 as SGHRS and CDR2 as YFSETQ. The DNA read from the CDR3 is TGCGCCAGCAGCTTGGACGTTGGGGGGGTCACTGAA. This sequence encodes CASSLDVGGVTE. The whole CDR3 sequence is CASSLDVGGVTEAFF.

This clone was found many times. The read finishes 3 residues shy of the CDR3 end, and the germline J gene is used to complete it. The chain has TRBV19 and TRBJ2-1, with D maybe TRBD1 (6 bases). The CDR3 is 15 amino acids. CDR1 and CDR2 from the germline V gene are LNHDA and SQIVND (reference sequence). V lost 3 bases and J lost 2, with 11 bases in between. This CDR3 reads CASSITEGAYNEQFF. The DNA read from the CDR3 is TGTGCCAGTAGTATCACCGAGGGGGCCTACAATGAG.

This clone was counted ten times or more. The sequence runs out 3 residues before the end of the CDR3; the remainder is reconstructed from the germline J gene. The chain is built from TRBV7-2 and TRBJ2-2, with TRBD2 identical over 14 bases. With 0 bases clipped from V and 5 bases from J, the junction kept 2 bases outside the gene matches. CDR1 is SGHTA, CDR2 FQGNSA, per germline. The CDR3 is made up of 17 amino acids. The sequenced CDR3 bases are TGTGCCAGCAGCTTAGCTAGGACTAGCGGGAGGACCGGGGAG. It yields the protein CASSLARTSGRTGE. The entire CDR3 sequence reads CASSLARTSGRTGELFF.

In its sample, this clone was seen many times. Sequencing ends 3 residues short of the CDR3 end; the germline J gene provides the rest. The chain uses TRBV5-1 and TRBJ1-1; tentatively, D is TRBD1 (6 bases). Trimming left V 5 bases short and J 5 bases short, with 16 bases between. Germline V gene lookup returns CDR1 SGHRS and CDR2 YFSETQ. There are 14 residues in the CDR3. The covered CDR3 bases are TGCGCCAGCAGGCCAGGGGCCCTAACAACTGAA. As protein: CASRPGALTTE. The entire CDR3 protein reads CASRPGALTTEAFF.

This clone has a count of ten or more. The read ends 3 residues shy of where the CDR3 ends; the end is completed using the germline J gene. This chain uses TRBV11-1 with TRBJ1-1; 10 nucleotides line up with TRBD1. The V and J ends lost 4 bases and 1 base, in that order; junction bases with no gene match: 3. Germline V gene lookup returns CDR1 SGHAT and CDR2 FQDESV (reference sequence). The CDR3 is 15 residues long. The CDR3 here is CASSSRTGGNTEAFF. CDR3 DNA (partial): TGTGCCAGCAGCTCCCGGACAGGGGGGAACACTGAA.

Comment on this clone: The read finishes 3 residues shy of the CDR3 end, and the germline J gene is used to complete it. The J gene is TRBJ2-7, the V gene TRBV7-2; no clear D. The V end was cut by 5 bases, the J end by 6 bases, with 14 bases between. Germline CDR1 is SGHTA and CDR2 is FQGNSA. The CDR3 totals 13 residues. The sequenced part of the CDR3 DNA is TGTGCCAGCAGCCCAGGTATGTTGCGCGAG. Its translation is CASSPGMLRE. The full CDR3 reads CASSPGMLREQYF.

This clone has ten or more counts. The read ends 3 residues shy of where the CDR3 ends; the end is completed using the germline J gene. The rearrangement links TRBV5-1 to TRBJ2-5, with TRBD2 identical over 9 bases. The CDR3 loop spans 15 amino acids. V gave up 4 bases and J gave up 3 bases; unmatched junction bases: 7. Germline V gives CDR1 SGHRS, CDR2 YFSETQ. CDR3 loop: CASSRLAVGEETQYF. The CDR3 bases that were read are TGCGCCAGCAGCCGACTAGCGGTTGGGGAAGAGACC.

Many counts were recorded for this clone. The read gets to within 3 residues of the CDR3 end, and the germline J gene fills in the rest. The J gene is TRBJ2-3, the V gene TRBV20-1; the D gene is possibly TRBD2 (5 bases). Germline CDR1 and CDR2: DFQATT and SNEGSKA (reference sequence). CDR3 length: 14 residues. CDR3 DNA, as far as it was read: TGCAGTGCTTTCCGGACTGGAGCTAAAGAGACG. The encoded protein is CSAFRTGAKET. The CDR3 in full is CSAFRTGAKETQYF.

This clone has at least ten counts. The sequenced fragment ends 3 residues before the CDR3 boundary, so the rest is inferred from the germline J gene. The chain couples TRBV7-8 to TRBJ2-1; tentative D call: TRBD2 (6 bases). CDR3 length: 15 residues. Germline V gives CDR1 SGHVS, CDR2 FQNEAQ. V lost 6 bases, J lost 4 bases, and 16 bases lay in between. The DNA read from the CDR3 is TGTGCCAGCAGTGGAGAACCGGGGGTATACAATGAG. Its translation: CASSGEPGVYNE. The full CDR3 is CASSGEPGVYNEQFF.

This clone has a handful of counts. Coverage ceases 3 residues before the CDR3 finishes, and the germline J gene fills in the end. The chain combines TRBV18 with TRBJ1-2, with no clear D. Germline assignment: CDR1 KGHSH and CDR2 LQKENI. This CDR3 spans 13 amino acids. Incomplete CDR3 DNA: TGTGCCAGCTCGCCTAGCGGGAGCTACGAC. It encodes CASSPSGSYD. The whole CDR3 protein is CASSPSGSYDYTF.

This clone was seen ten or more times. The CDR3 reads CASTKRLAGGFGELFF. CDR3 DNA, as far as it was read: TGTGCCAGCACCAAGCGACTAGCGGGAGGATTTGGGGAG. V gene TRBV2 combines with J gene TRBJ2-2, with 13 bases aligning to TRBD2. Read data end 3 residues before the CDR3 end; the end is taken from the germline J gene. J was trimmed by 8 bases and V by 7 bases; bases with no gene match: 10. The CDR3 loop spans 16 amino acids. Looked up from germline, CDR1 is SNHLY and CDR2 is FYNNEI.